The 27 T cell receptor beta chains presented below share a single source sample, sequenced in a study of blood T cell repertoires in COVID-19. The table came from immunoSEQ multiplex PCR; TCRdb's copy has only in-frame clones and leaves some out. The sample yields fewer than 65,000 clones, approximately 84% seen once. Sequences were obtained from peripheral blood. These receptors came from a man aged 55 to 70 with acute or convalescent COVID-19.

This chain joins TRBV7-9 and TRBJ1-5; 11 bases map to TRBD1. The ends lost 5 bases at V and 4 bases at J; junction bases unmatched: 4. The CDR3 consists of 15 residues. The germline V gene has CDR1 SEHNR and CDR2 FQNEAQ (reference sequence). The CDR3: CASSGGTGGNQPQHF. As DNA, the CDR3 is TGTGCCAGCAGCGGGGGGACAGGGGGTAATCAGCCCCAGCATTTT. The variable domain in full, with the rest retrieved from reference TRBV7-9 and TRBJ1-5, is DTGVSQNPRHKITKRGQNVTFRCDPISEHNRLYWYRQTLGQGPEFLTYFQNEAQLEKSRLLSDRFSAERPKGSFSTLEIQRTEQGDSAMYLCASSGGTGGNQPQHFGDGTRLSIL.

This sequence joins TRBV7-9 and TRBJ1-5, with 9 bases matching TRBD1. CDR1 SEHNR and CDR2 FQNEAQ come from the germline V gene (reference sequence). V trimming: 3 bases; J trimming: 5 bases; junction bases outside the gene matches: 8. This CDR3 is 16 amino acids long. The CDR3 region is CASSLDRGSVDQPQHF. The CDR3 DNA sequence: TGTGCCAGCAGCTTGGACAGGGGTTCGGTAGATCAGCCCCAGCATTTT.

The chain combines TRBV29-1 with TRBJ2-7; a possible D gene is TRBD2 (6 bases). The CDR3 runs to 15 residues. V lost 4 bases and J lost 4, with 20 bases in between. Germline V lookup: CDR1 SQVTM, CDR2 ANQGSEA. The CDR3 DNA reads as TGCAGCGTTGTGAAAGGGTTTGGGGGACTTTACGAGCAGTACTTC. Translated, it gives CSVVKGFGGLYEQYF.

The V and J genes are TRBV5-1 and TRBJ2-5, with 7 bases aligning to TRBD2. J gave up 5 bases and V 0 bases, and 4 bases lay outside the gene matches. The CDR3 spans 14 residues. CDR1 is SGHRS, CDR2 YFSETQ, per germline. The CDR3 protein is CASSLVQGGETQYF. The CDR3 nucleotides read TGCGCCAGCAGCTTGGTTCAGGGAGGGGAGACCCAGTACTTC.

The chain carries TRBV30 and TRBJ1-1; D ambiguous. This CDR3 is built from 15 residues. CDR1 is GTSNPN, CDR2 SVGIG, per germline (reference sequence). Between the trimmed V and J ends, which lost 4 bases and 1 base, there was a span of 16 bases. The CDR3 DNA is TGTGCCTGGACCCGGATACGGGCGGGGAACACTGAAGCTTTCTTT. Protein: CAWTRIRAGNTEAFF.

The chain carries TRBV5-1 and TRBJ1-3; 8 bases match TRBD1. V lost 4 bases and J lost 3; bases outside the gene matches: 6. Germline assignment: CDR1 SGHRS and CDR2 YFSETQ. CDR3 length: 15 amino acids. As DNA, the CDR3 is TGCGCCAGCAGCGCCTCGACAGGGGATGGAAACACCATATATTTT. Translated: CASSASTGDGNTIYF.

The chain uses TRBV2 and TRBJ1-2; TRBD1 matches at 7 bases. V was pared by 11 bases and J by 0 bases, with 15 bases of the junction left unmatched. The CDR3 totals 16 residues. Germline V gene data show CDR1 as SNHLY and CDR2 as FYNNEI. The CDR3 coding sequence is TGTGCCGGCGCGACTCGAGAAGACAGGGCTAACTATGGCTACACCTTC. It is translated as CAGATREDRANYGYTF.

CDR3 residues: CATSGQGAEGRYEQYF. CDR3 DNA: TGTGCCACCAGCGGCCAGGGGGCGGAAGGGCGGTACGAGCAGTACTTC. The chain couples TRBV15 to TRBJ2-7, with 8 positions matching TRBD1. Germline CDR1 LNHNV, CDR2 YYDKDF (reference sequence). Losses at the gene ends were 5 bases for V and 4 bases for J; bases not matched to a gene: 13. CDR3 size: 16 residues.

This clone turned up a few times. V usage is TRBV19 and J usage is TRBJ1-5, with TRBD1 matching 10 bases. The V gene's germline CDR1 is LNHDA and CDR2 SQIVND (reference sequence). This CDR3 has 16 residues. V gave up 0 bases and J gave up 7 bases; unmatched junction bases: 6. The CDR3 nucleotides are TGTGCCAGTAGTATAGACCGGGACAGGGGTAACCAGCCCCAGCATTTT. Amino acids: CASSIDRDRGNQPQHF.

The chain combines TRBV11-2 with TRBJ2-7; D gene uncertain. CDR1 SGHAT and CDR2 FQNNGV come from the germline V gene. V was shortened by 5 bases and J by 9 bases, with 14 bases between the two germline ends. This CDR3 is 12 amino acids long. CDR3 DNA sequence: TGTGCCAGCAGCCCTGACCTTCTAGGGCAGTACTTC. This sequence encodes CASSPDLLGQYF.

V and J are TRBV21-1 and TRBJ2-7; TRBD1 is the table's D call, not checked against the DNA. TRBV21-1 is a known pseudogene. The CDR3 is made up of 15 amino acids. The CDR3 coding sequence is TGTGCCAGCAGCAAACAAGTTAACAGGACCTACGAGCAGTACTTC. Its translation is CASSKQVNRTYEQYF.

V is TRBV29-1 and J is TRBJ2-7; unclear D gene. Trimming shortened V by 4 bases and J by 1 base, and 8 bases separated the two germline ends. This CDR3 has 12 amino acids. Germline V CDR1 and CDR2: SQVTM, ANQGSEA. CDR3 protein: CSVVEQSYEQYF. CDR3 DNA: TGCAGCGTTGTGGAACAGTCCTACGAGCAGTACTTC.

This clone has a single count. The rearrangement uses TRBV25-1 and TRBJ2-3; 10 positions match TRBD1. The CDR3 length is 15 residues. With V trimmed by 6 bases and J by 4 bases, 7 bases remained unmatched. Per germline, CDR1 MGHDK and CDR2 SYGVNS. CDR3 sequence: CASSRDRGQADTQYF. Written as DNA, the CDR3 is TGTGCCAGCAGCAGAGACAGGGGGCAAGCAGATACGCAGTATTTT.

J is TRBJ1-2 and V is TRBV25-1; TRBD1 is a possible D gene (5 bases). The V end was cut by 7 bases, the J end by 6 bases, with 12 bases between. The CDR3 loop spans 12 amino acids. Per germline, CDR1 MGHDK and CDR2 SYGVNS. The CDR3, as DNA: TGTGCCAGCATGAACAGGATGGATGGCTACACCTTC. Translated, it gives CASMNRMDGYTF.

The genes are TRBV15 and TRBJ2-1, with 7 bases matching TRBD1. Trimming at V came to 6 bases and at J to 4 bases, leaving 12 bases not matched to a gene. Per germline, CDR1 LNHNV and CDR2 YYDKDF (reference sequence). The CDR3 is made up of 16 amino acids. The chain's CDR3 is CATSYEKPGQYNEQFF. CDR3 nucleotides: TGTGCCACCAGTTACGAGAAGCCGGGACAGTACAATGAGCAGTTCTTC.

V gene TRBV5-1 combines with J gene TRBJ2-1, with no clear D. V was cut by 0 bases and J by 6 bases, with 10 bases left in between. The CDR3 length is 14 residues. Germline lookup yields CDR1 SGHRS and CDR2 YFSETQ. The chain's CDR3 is CASSLELVTNEQFF. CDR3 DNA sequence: TGCGCCAGCAGCTTGGAGTTAGTCACCAATGAGCAGTTCTTC.

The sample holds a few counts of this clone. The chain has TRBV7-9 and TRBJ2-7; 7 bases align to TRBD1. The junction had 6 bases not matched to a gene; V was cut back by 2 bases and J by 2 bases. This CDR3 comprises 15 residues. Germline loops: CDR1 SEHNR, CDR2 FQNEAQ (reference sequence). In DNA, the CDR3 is TGTGCCAGCAGCTTATTGGGGGACAGTACCTACGAGCAGTACTTC. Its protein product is CASSLLGDSTYEQYF.

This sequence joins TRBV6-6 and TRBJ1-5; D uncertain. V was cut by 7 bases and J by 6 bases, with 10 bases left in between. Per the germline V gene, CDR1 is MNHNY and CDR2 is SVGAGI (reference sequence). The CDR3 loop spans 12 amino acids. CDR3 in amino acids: CASTSLSQPQHF. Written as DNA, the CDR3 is TGTGCCAGCACCAGTTTAAGTCAGCCCCAGCATTTT.

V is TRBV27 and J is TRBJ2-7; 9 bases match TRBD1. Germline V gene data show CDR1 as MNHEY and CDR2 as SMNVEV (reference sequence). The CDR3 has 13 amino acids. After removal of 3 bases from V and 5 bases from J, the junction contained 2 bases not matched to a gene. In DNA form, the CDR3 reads TGTGCCAGCAGTTTCACAGGGGGCCACGAGCAGTACTTC. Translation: CASSFTGGHEQYF.

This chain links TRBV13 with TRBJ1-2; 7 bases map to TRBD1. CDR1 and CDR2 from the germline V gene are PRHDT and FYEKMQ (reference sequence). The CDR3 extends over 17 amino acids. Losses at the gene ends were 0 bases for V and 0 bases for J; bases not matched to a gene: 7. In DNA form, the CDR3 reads TGTGCCAGCAGCTTAGGGAGGACAGGAACCTCTAACTATGGCTACACCTTC. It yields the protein CASSLGRTGTSNYGYTF.

In DNA form, the CDR3 reads TGTGCCAGTAGTATTGGGACTAGCGGGGGCTCACAAGAGACCCAGTACTTC. This sequence encodes CASSIGTSGGSQETQYF. V gene TRBV19 combines with J gene TRBJ2-5, with 14 bases matching TRBD2. V trimming: 3 bases; J trimming: 2 bases; junction bases outside the gene matches: 5. This CDR3 spans 17 amino acids. Germline CDR1 reads LNHDA; CDR2 reads SQIVND (reference sequence).

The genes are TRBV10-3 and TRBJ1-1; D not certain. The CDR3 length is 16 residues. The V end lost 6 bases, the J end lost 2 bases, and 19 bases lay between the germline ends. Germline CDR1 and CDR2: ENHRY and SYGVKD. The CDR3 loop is CAISDRLKRSNTEAFF. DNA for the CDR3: TGTGCCATCAGCGACCGACTCAAACGGTCCAACACTGAAGCTTTCTTT.

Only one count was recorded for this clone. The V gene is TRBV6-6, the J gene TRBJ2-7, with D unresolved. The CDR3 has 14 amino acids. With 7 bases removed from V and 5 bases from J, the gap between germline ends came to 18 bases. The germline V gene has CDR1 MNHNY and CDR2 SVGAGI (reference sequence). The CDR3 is CASTTGYPPDEQYF. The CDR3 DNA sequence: TGTGCCAGCACCACCGGGTACCCACCGGACGAGCAGTACTTC.

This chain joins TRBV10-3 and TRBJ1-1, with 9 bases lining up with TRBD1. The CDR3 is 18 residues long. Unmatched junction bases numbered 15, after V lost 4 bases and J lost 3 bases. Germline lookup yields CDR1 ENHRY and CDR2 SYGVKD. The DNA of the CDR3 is TGTGCCATCAGTGTGGATTGGGACAGGGATTGGGAGCACACTGAAGCTTTCTTT. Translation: CAISVDWDRDWEHTEAFF.

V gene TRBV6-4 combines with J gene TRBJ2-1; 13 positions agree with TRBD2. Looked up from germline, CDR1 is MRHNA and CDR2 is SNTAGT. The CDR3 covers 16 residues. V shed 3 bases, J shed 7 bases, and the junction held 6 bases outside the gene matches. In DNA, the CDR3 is TGTGCCAGCAGTGATCAGACTAGCGGGGGGACAAATGAGCAGTTCTTC. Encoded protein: CASSDQTSGGTNEQFF.

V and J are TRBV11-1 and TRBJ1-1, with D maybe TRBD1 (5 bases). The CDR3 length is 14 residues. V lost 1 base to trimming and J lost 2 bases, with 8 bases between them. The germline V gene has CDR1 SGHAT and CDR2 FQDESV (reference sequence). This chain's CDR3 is CASSLVGGNTEAFF. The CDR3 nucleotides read TGTGCCAGCAGCTTAGTGGGGGGAAACACTGAAGCTTTCTTT.

For the CDR3, the DNA is TGTGCCTCCGGCGGGGGGGACTATGGCTACACCTTC. This encodes CASGGGDYGYTF. The chain is built from TRBV24-1 and TRBJ1-2; D might be TRBD1 (5 bases). The CDR3 extends over 12 amino acids. Germline lookup yields CDR1 KGHDR and CDR2 SFDVKD. V lost 12 bases, J lost 3 bases, and 13 bases lay in between.